The next 32 T cell receptor beta chains were all read from a single sample in a study of early T cells in non-severe SARS-CoV-2 infection. TCRdb reanalysed the 5' RACE reads using MiXCR and keeps one entry per CDR3 protein. The sample holds 25,000 to 35,000 distinct CDR3 sequences, approximately 5% seen once. Sequenced material: whole blood. These receptor sequences come from an adult who was a healthcare worker with PCR-confirmed SARS-CoV-2 infection or an uninfected control (not recorded which).

This chain joins TRBV6-2 or TRBV6-3 and TRBJ1-1; D not resolved. The V and J ends lost 0 bases and 4 bases respectively, with 9 bases between them. CDR3 length: 14 amino acids. Germline V gene sequence: CDR1 MNHEY, CDR2 SVGEGT. CDR3 protein: CASSYSTGRTEAFF. CDR3 coding DNA: TGTGCCAGCAGTTACTCGACGGGCCGCACTGAAGCTTTCTTT.

This clonotype was detected only a few times. The V and J genes are TRBV5-1 and TRBJ2-3; D perhaps matches TRBD1 (6 bases). The CDR3 extends over 15 amino acids. V lost 4 bases to trimming and J lost 2 bases, with 14 bases between them. From germline, CDR1 is SGHRS and CDR2 YFSETQ. The CDR3 sequence is CASSPTGHLTDTQYF. The CDR3 DNA reads TGCGCCAGCAGCCCCACGGGACACCTCACAGATACGCAGTATTTT.

This clonotype was recorded at least ten times. The chain is built from TRBV19 and TRBJ2-7, with D maybe TRBD2 (5 bases). CDR3 length: 15 residues. V lost 1 base and J lost 2, with 12 bases in between. The V gene's germline CDR1 is LNHDA and CDR2 SQIVND (reference sequence). The CDR3 here is CASSIGRRLPYEQYF. The CDR3 DNA reads TGTGCCAGTAGTATAGGCAGGAGGCTTCCCTACGAGCAGTACTTC.

This clonotype showed up many times. The chain uses TRBV7-2 and TRBJ2-7; D possibly uses TRBD1 or TRBD2 (5 bases each). This CDR3 contains 13 residues. Per germline, CDR1 SGHTA and CDR2 FQGNSA. V was trimmed by 7 bases and J by 1 base, leaving 11 bases between them. DNA of the CDR3: TGTGCCAGCAACCGGGACGGATCCTACGAGCAGTACTTC. Translation: CASNRDGSYEQYF.

This clonotype was recorded many times. The rearrangement links TRBV7-8 to TRBJ2-3, with D perhaps matching TRBD1 (5 bases). Trimming shortened V by 5 bases and J by 0 bases, and 12 bases separated the two germline ends. The CDR3 totals 15 residues. Germline V gene sequence: CDR1 SGHVS, CDR2 FQNEAQ. CDR3 protein: CASSAAGHSTDTQYF. The CDR3 coding sequence is TGTGCCAGCAGCGCGGCAGGACATAGCACAGATACGCAGTATTTT.

This clonotype was observed a few times. The chain couples TRBV12-3 or TRBV12-4 to TRBJ1-6; D may be TRBD1 (6 bases). Deletions cut 3 bases from V and 8 bases from J, with 11 bases between. The CDR3 consists of 14 residues. The CDR3 loop reads CASSLGGRHSPLHF. In DNA, the CDR3 is TGTGCCAGCAGTTTGGGGGGCAGGCATTCACCCCTCCACTTT.

A word on this clonotype: A much larger clone lies one base from this, so it may be a read error. The J gene is TRBJ2-3, the V gene TRBV7-2; 11 positions agree with TRBD2. The CDR3 sequence is 15 residues long. J gave up 1 base and V 3 bases, and 0 bases lay outside the gene matches. Looked up from germline, CDR1 is SGHTA and CDR2 is FQGNSA. Here the CDR3 reads CASSLTSGGTDTQYF. CDR3 in DNA: TGTGCCAGCAGCTTGACTAGCGGGGGCACAGATACGCAGTATTTT.

This clonotype was picked up a small number of times. The chain joins TRBV29-1 to TRBJ2-3, with 8 bases matching TRBD1. Germline V gene data show CDR1 as SQVTM and CDR2 as ANQGSEA. CDR3 size: 17 residues. Trimming at V came to 0 bases and at J to 0 bases, leaving 8 bases not matched to a gene. In DNA form, the CDR3 reads TGCAGCGTTGAAGATTGGGCGGGACAGGAAAGCACAGATACGCAGTATTTT. It is translated as CSVEDWAGQESTDTQYF.

Only a few counts were recorded for this clonotype. The chain recombines TRBV29-1 with TRBJ2-7, with 7 bases aligning to TRBD1. The CDR3 covers 13 residues. Germline V gene lookup returns CDR1 SQVTM and CDR2 ANQGSEA. The V segment lost 5 bases and the J segment 1 base; nucleotides outside the gene matches: 5. The CDR3, as DNA: TGCAGCGTTTCCGGGACAGCGTCCTACGAGCAGTACTTC. Translated: CSVSGTASYEQYF.

This clonotype has at least ten counts. The chain joins TRBV24-1 to TRBJ2-1; 7 nucleotides match TRBD2. The CDR3 covers 15 residues. V was pared by 0 bases and J by 7 bases, with 5 bases of the junction left unmatched. CDR1 and CDR2 (germline): KGHDR, SFDVKD. CDR3 sequence: CATSDLQVGGNEQFF. CDR3 in DNA: TGTGCCACCAGTGATTTGCAAGTGGGGGGGAATGAGCAGTTCTTC.

This clonotype has a count of ten or more. The V gene is TRBV7-9, the J gene TRBJ2-7, with 8 bases that match TRBD1. V trimming: 8 bases; J trimming: 2 bases; junction bases outside the gene matches: 11. Per germline, CDR1 SEHNR and CDR2 FQNEAQ (reference sequence). This CDR3 has 15 residues. CDR3 sequence (DNA): TGTGCCAGCGCCCAGGGGGCAATAGCACCCTACGAGCAGTACTTC. This encodes CASAQGAIAPYEQYF.

In this sample, this clonotype turned up many times. The chain employs TRBV11-2 and TRBJ1-1; a possible D gene is TRBD1 (6 bases). The germline V gene encodes CDR1 SGHAT and CDR2 FQNNGV. CDR3 length: 14 residues. V was pared by 5 bases and J by 4 bases, with 14 bases between. CDR3 residues: CASSPTGGGTEAFF. In DNA form, the CDR3 reads TGTGCCAGCAGCCCGACAGGAGGGGGCACTGAAGCTTTCTTT.

This clonotype has at least ten counts. The chain uses TRBV12-3 or TRBV12-4 and TRBJ1-5; D ambiguous. V lost 6 bases and J 0 bases, leaving 6 bases between the germline ends. The CDR3 loop spans 13 amino acids. The DNA for the CDR3 is TGTGCCAGCAGGGAGGGTAGCAATCAGCCCCAGCATTTT. Translating it yields CASREGSNQPQHF.

This clonotype was observed many times. The genes are TRBV24-1 and TRBJ1-5; a possible D gene is TRBD1 (5 bases). This CDR3 has 14 amino acids. The V end was cut by 8 bases, the J end by 0 bases, with 10 bases between. Germline CDR1 KGHDR, CDR2 SFDVKD. The CDR3 DNA sequence: TGTGCCACCAAGGGACCGATTAGCAATCAGCCCCAGCATTTT. It yields the protein CATKGPISNQPQHF.

V and J are TRBV24-1 and TRBJ1-5, with unresolved D. The V gene lost 3 bases and the J gene lost 5 bases, with 10 bases spanning the gap. The CDR3 is made up of 14 amino acids. Looked up from germline, CDR1 is KGHDR and CDR2 is SFDVKD. The CDR3 reads CATSDAPSYQPQHF. The CDR3 region has the DNA TGTGCCACCAGTGATGCCCCCTCTTATCAGCCCCAGCATTTT.

Only a few counts were recorded for this clonotype. The chain combines TRBV28 with TRBJ2-1, with 13 bases aligning to TRBD2. From germline, CDR1 is MDHEN and CDR2 SYDVKM. J gave up 9 bases and V 7 bases, and 9 bases lay outside the gene matches. The CDR3 has 15 amino acids. DNA for the CDR3: TGTGCCAGCACCTTAGGACTAGCGGGAGTACCTGAGCAGTTCTTC. Translated, it gives CASTLGLAGVPEQFF.

This clonotype has only a few counts. The chain employs TRBV7-6 and TRBJ2-7, with a tentative D call TRBD1 (6 bases). Germline values: CDR1 SGHVS, CDR2 FNYEAQ. The CDR3 covers 14 residues. The V and J ends lost 1 base and 2 bases respectively, with 9 bases between them. The CDR3 here is CASSLGTETYEQYF. The CDR3 DNA reads as TGTGCCAGCAGCTTAGGGACAGAGACCTACGAGCAGTACTTC.

In this sample, this clonotype turned up many times. J is TRBJ2-1 and V is TRBV12-5; 8 bases agree with TRBD1. The CDR3 consists of 14 residues. V shed 3 bases, J shed 3 bases, and the junction held 1 base outside the gene matches. The V gene's germline CDR1 is LGHNT and CDR2 FRNRAP. The CDR3 is CASGLGQGYNEQFF. The DNA of the CDR3 is TGTGCTAGTGGTTTAGGACAGGGCTACAATGAGCAGTTCTTC.

This clonotype was recorded at least ten times. This chain connects TRBV15 to TRBJ1-6; the D gene is possibly TRBD1 (6 bases). There are 15 residues in the CDR3. V was clipped by 0 bases and J by 13 bases, with 16 bases between them. Germline assignment: CDR1 LNHNV and CDR2 YYDKDF (reference sequence). CDR3 coding DNA: TGTGCCACCAGCAGAGAACGAAGCGGGGGGCGGCCCCTCCACTTT. Its protein is CATSRERSGGRPLHF. Filled out from reference TRBV15 and TRBJ1-6, the complete variable domain reads DAMVIQNPRYQVTQFGKPVTLSCSQTLNHNVMYWYQQKSSQAPKLLFHYYDKDFNNEADTPDNFQSRRPNTSFCFLDIRSPGLGDTAMYLCATSRERSGGRPLHFGNGTRLTVT.

This clonotype was observed many times. J is TRBJ2-7 and V is TRBV30; possibly TRBD1 for D (5 bases). The CDR3 runs to 12 residues. The germline gives CDR1 GTSNPN, CDR2 SVGIG (reference sequence). Between the trimmed V and J ends, which lost 3 bases and 7 bases, there was a span of 13 bases. The CDR3 nucleotides are TGTGCCTGGAGCCTTGGGGCGCGGGAGCAGTACTTC. This encodes CAWSLGAREQYF.

This clonotype occurred many times. The chain employs TRBV20-1 and TRBJ2-1; 12 bases align to TRBD2. This CDR3 contains 17 residues. The germline gives CDR1 DFQATT, CDR2 SNEGSKA (reference sequence). V trimming: 5 bases; J trimming: 3 bases; junction bases outside the gene matches: 11. CDR3 sequence: CSARSTSGGGYYNEQFF. In DNA, the CDR3 is TGCAGTGCTCGATCGACTAGCGGGGGAGGCTACTACAATGAGCAGTTCTTC.

This clonotype was counted many times. The J gene is TRBJ1-4, the V gene TRBV11-2; the match to TRBD1 covers 7 bases. V was pared by 5 bases and J by 4 bases, with 4 bases of the junction left unmatched. The CDR3 spans 14 residues. CDR1 is SGHAT, CDR2 FQNNGV, per germline. CDR3 bases: TGTGCCAGCAGCCCCGACAGGGTTAATGAAAAACTGTTTTTT. It encodes CASSPDRVNEKLFF.

The chain's CDR3 is CASRGLPNYGYTF. The CDR3 nucleotides are TGTGCCAGCAGGGGACTCCCTAACTATGGCTACACCTTC. The chain is built from TRBV6-5 and TRBJ1-2; tentative D call: TRBD1 (5 bases). With 6 bases removed from V and 0 bases from J, the gap between germline ends came to 8 bases. Germline CDR1 is MNHEY and CDR2 is SVGAGI. The CDR3 contains 13 residues.

There are many counts of this clonotype. This chain uses TRBV19 with TRBJ2-1, with 7 bases matching TRBD2. The CDR3 loop spans 16 amino acids. Germline V CDR1 and CDR2: LNHDA, SQIVND (reference sequence). V trimming: 1 base; J trimming: 5 bases; junction bases outside the gene matches: 8. CDR3 in DNA: TGTGCCAGTAGTATAGGGGTCCAGCGGGACCACAATGAGCAGTTCTTC. Translation gives CASSIGVQRDHNEQFF. The full variable domain, rest sourced from reference TRBV19 and TRBJ2-1, is DGGITQSPKYLFRKEGQNVTLSCEQNLNHDAMYWYRQDPGQGLRLIYYSQIVNDFQKGDIAEGYSVSREKKESFPLTVTSAQKNPTAFYLCASSIGVQRDHNEQFFGPGTRLTVL.

This CDR3 is CSAREGGEAFF. DNA for the CDR3: TGCAGTGCTAGAGAGGGGGGTGAAGCTTTCTTT. The chain joins TRBV20-1 to TRBJ1-1; D might be TRBD1 (5 bases). The CDR3 has 11 amino acids. Germline-derived CDR1 and CDR2 are DFQATT and SNEGSKA (reference sequence). The ends were cut back, 0 bases at V and 7 bases at J, with 6 bases in the middle.

This clonotype was seen a few times. V and J are TRBV10-3 and TRBJ2-5, with 7 bases fitting TRBD1. Germline V CDR1 and CDR2: ENHRY, SYGVKD. V lost 5 bases and J lost 5; bases outside the gene matches: 5. The CDR3 has 13 amino acids. The CDR3 loop is CAISTGARETQYF. The CDR3 DNA follows: TGTGCCATCAGTACAGGGGCGCGGGAGACCCAGTACTTC.

The chain carries TRBV15 and TRBJ2-1; 8 nucleotides align to TRBD1. Germline assignment: CDR1 LNHNV and CDR2 YYDKDF (reference sequence). V lost 1 base to trimming and J lost 7 bases; unmatched junction nucleotides: 6. CDR3 length: 15 amino acids. CDR3 residues: CATSRAGGAWNEQFF. The CDR3 DNA follows: TGTGCCACCAGCAGAGCAGGGGGCGCGTGGAATGAGCAGTTCTTC.

There are many counts of this clonotype. The genes are TRBV15 and TRBJ2-2; D call uncertain. The V gene's germline CDR1 is LNHNV and CDR2 YYDKDF (reference sequence). Deletions cut 1 base from V and 2 bases from J, with 5 bases between. The CDR3 is made up of 14 amino acids. The CDR3 sequence: CATSRAINTGELFF. The CDR3 region has the DNA TGTGCCACCAGCAGAGCAATTAACACCGGGGAGCTGTTTTTT.

CDR3 residues: CASSLVPNTEAFF. The CDR3 region has the DNA TGTGCCAGCAGTTTAGTTCCGAACACTGAAGCTTTCTTT. This chain uses TRBV12-3 or TRBV12-4 with TRBJ1-1; D call uncertain. The CDR3 extends over 13 amino acids. The V end was cut by 1 base, the J end by 1 base, with 4 bases between.

This clonotype was counted ten times or more. The chain uses TRBV7-3 and TRBJ2-3, with a weak D call TRBD2 (5 bases). Looked up from germline, CDR1 is SGHTA and CDR2 is FQGTGA. The length of the CDR3 is 17 residues. Trimming removed 5 bases at V and 0 bases at J, with 18 bases between. CDR3 DNA sequence: TGTGCCAGCAGCGAACGAGGGCGGGCCTTAAGCACAGATACGCAGTATTTT. Its translation is CASSERGRALSTDTQYF.

V is TRBV20-1 and J is TRBJ2-2; tentatively, D is TRBD2 (5 bases). CDR1 is DFQATT and CDR2 is SNEGSKA in the germline V gene (reference sequence). This CDR3 region has 17 residues. Trimming removed 3 bases at V and 4 bases at J, with 21 bases between. The CDR3 bases are TGCAGTGCTAGGGAAATAGGAGGCGGGTGGGGCACCGGGGAGCTGTTTTTT. This codes for CSAREIGGGWGTGELFF.

The sample holds many counts of this clonotype. The CDR3 nucleotides read TGTGCCAGCAGCCGACTAGCGGTGAGCACAGATACGCAGTATTTT. It is translated as CASSRLAVSTDTQYF. The chain has TRBV7-9 and TRBJ2-3; 9 nucleotides match TRBD2. Per the germline V gene, CDR1 is SEHNR and CDR2 is FQNEAQ (reference sequence). V lost 5 bases to trimming and J lost 0 bases; unmatched junction nucleotides: 3. CDR3 length equals 15 residues.